This TCR beta chain was recovered during a study of technical replicates of blood from several donors (dated 2017 in TCRdb). The germline V gene gives CDR1 as ENHRY and CDR2 as SYGVKD. The V end gives up 2 bases and the J end 6 bases, leaving 9 bases in the junction not matched to a gene. From the cysteine up to the phenylalanine, the CDR3 has a length of 15 residues. Only the CDR3 portion is preserved as DNA: 45 bases, with reading frame beginning at the first base. Libraries were built with the immunoSEQ multiplex PCR assay. Held by TCRdb, this immuneACCESS table contains in-frame sequences only and omits some clones. Under half of the omission traces to an unresolved V gene where checked; the cause of the rest is unknown. The sample has 100,000 or so clones on record, roughly 96% of them singletons. The ten top clones hold 0.2% to 0.25% of the sample. With regard to this clone: Its antigen target is currently unknown. The input lacks base qualities; no much larger clone sits a single base away.

The source is a human donor in good health. Sequencing was performed on T cells isolated from PBMCs. The rearrangement joined TRBV10-3 to TRBJ2-5, and TRBD2 matches 7 of the central bases. Here is the DNA: TGTGCCATCAGTGAGGGACTAAGCGGGGCAAAGACCCAGTACTTC. This is translated as CAISEGLSGAKTQYF.